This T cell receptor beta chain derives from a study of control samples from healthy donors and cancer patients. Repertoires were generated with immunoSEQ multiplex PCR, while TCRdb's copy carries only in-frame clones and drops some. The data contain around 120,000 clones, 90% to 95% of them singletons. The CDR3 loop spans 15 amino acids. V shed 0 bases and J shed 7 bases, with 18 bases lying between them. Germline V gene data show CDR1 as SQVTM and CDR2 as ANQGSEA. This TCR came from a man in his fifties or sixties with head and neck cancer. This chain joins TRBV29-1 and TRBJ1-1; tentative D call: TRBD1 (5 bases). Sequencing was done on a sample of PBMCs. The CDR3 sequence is CSVEDPGRPGNEAFF. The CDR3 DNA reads TGCAGCGTTGAAGATCCCGGCAGGCCAGGGAATGAAGCTTTCTTT. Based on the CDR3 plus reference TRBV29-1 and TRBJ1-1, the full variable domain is SAVISQKPSRDICQRGTSLTIQCQVDSQVTMMFWYRQQPGQSLTLIATANQGSEATYESGFVIDKFPISRPNLTFSTLTVSNMSPEDSSIYLCSVEDPGRPGNEAFFGQGTRLTVV.